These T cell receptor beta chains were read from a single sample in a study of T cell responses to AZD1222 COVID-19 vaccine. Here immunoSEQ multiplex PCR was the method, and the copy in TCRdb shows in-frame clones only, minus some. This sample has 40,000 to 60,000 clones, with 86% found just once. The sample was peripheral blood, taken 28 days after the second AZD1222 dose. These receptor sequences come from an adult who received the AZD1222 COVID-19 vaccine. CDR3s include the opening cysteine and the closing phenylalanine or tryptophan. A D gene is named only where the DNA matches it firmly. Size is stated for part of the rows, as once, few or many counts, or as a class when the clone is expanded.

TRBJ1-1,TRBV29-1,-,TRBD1,CSVARDRGSTEAFF,TGCAGCGTTGCCCGGGACAGGGGATCAACTGAAGCTTTCTTT
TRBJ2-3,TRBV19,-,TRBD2,CASSLASGSSGDTQYF,TGTGCCAGTAGTTTAGCTAGCGGGAGCTCGGGGGATACGCAGTATTTT
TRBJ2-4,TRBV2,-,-,CASRAGLAKNIQYF,TGTGCCAGCAGGGCGGGACTAGCCAAAAACATTCAGTACTTC
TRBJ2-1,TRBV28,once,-,CASSLSERRYEQFF,TGTGCCAGCAGTTTATCTGAGAGGAGGTATGAGCAGTTCTTC
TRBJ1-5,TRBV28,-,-,CASSHNQPQHF,TGTGCCAGCAGTCACAATCAGCCCCAGCATTTT
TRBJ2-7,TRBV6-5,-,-,CASSYLAESSYEQYF,TGTGCCAGCAGTTACTTGGCAGAGAGCTCCTACGAGCAGTACTTC
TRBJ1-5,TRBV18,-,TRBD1,CASSPSDRPNQPQHF,TGTGCCAGCTCACCTTCGGACAGGCCCAATCAGCCCCAGCATTTT
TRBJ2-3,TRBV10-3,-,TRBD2,CAIRPTSGTDTQYF,TGTGCCATCCGCCCGACTAGCGGCACAGATACGCAGTATTTT
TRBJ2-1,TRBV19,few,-,CASSIGRFSDEFF,TGTGCCAGTAGTATAGGGAGGTTCAGTGATGAGTTCTTC
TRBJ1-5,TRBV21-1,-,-,CASSKVFRGASNQPQHF,TGTGCCAGCAGCAAAGTGTTTCGGGGGGCGAGCAATCAGCCCCAGCATTTT
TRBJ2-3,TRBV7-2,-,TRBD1,CASSLGGRQGKAQYF,TGTGCCAGCAGCTTAGGGGGGAGACAGGGGAAGGCGCAGTATTTT
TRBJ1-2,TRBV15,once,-,CATSSRITDIYGYTF,TGTGCCACCAGCAGTCGAATAACAGACATCTATGGCTACACCTTC
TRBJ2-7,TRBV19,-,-,CASSIQSVSSYEQYF,TGTGCCAGTAGTATACAGAGCGTTAGCTCCTACGAGCAGTACTTC
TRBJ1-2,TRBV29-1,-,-,CSVTAVGRGNSGYTF,TGCAGCGTCACCGCTGTGGGCAGGGGTAATTCGGGCTACACCTTC
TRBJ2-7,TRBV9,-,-,CASSVGVGGAGYEQYF,TGTGCCAGCAGCGTAGGCGTTGGAGGGGCGGGCTACGAGCAGTACTTC
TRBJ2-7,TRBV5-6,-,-,CASSSLGTGDEQYF,TGTGCCAGCAGCTCCCTGGGAACTGGCGACGAGCAGTACTTC
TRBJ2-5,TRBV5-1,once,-,CASSLNPTGEETQYF,TGCGCCAGCAGCTTGAATCCAACGGGAGAAGAGACCCAGTACTTC
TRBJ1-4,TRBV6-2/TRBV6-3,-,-,CASSYSEQRVKLFF,TGTGCCAGCAGTTACAGCGAGCAGCGGGTAAAACTGTTTTTT
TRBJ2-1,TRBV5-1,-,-,CASSLGNLQAEQFF,TGCGCCAGCAGCTTGGGTAACCTACAAGCTGAGCAGTTCTTC
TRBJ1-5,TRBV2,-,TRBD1,CASSWEQGVHQPQHF,TGTGCCAGCAGCTGGGAACAGGGGGTGCATCAGCCCCAGCATTTT
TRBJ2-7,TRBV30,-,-,CAWRGGGLSYEQYF,TGTGCCTGGAGAGGGGGGGGACTCTCCTACGAGCAGTACTTC
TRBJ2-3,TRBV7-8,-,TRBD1,CASSLARGTGTGSISRDTQYF,TGTGCCAGCAGCTTAGCGCGGGGGACGGGGACAGGGTCTATTTCGAGAGATACGCAGTATTTT
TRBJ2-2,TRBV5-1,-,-,CASSLARANTGELFF,TGCGCCAGCAGCTTGGCCAGGGCGAACACCGGGGAGCTGTTTTTT
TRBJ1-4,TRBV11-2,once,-,CASSLALPGIEKLFF,TGTGCCAGCAGCTTGGCTTTACCAGGGATTGAAAAACTGTTTTTT
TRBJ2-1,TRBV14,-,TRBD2,CASSQGWGLDYEQFF,TGTGCCAGCAGCCAAGGCTGGGGACTAGACTATGAGCAGTTCTTC
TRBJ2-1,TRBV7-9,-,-,CASSFPDPFF,TGTGCCAGCAGCTTCCCCGATCCGTTCTTC
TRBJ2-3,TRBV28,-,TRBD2,CASSLWGSGRGGGTDTQYF,TGTGCCAGCAGTTTATGGGGTAGCGGGAGAGGGGGCGGCACAGATACGCAGTATTTT
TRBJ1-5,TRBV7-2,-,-,CASSPNLGAVMDQPQHF,TGTGCCAGCAGCCCTAACCTGGGGGCAGTGATGGATCAGCCCCAGCATTTT
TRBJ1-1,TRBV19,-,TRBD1,CASSKTPGTGGNTEAFF,TGTGCCAGTAGTAAGACTCCCGGGACAGGAGGTAACACTGAAGCTTTCTTT
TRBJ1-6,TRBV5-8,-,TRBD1,CASSYAGTEGSPLHF,TGTGCCAGCAGCTACGCCGGGACAGAGGGTTCACCCCTCCACTTT
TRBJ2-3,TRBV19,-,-,CASSMLGARDTQYF,TGTGCCAGTAGTATGCTGGGGGCGCGTGATACGCAGTATTTT
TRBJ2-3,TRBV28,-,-,CASSDPSTDTQYF,TGTGCCAGCAGTGATCCCAGCACAGATACGCAGTATTTT
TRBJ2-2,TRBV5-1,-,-,CASSLPREHTGELFF,TGCGCCAGCAGCTTGCCCCGGGAGCACACCGGGGAGCTGTTTTTT
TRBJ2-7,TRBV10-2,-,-,CASSTNPGSGSYEQYF,TGCGCCAGCAGTACGAACCCGGGGTCAGGCTCCTACGAGCAGTACTTC
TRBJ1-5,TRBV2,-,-,CASSEFGGLGNQPQHF,TGTGCCAGCAGTGAATTCGGGGGGCTAGGCAATCAGCCCCAGCATTTT